One and the same sample provided the 16 T cell receptor beta chains below, sequenced in a study of long-term antiretroviral therapy in people with HIV. Sequencing used immunoSEQ v3.0 at survey level. Profiling relied on immunoSEQ multiplex PCR, and the TCRdb table lists in-frame clones only, not all of them. The table lists 20,000 to 25,000 clones, more than 70% of them singletons. The material sequenced was unsorted PBMCs, taken 1.3 years after starting antiretroviral therapy. The receptor set was obtained from a man aged 60-69 years with HIV.

The chain's CDR3 is CASSAGLINQPQHF. The DNA of the CDR3 is TGTGCCAGCAGCGCCGGACTGATCAATCAGCCCCAGCATTTT. The gene calls are TRBV5-6 and TRBJ1-5; D ambiguous. This CDR3 contains 14 residues. V lost 4 bases and J lost 3, with 11 bases in between. Per the germline V gene, CDR1 is SGHDT and CDR2 is YYEEEE.

The chain links TRBV29-1 to TRBJ1-2; 9 positions agree with TRBD1. Germline CDR1 and CDR2: SQVTM and ANQGSEA. This CDR3 comprises 15 residues. V trimming: 3 bases; J trimming: 3 bases; junction bases outside the gene matches: 8. The CDR3 is CSVDAPGQGDYGYTF. CDR3 nucleotides: TGCAGCGTTGACGCTCCGGGACAGGGTGACTATGGCTACACCTTC. Full variable domain (rest looked up from reference TRBV29-1 and TRBJ1-2): SAVISQKPSRDICQRGTSLTIQCQVDSQVTMMFWYRQQPGQSLTLIATANQGSEATYESGFVIDKFPISRPNLTFSTLTVSNMSPEDSSIYLCSVDAPGQGDYGYTFGSGTRLTVV.

The gene calls are TRBV29-1 and TRBJ1-2; TRBD1 is a possible D gene (6 bases). The germline gives CDR1 SQVTM, CDR2 ANQGSEA. V lost 5 bases and J 4 bases, leaving 14 bases between the germline ends. The CDR3 consists of 13 residues. CDR3: CSVSGDRGYGYTF. CDR3 DNA: TGCAGCGTTTCAGGGGATCGGGGCTATGGCTACACCTTC.

A single count supports this clone. In DNA, the CDR3 is TGTGCCAGTAGTAGCTCCCTAGCGGGACCTCCCAATTCCTACGAGCAGTACTTC. It encodes CASSSSLAGPPNSYEQYF. The chain joins TRBV19 to TRBJ2-7; TRBD2 agrees at 9 bases. This CDR3 is built from 18 residues. CDR1 is LNHDA, CDR2 SQIVND, per germline (reference sequence). V was pared by 4 bases and J by 1 base, with 14 bases of the junction left unmatched. Full variable domain (missing parts from reference TRBV19 and TRBJ2-7): DGGITQSPKYLFRKEGQNVTLSCEQNLNHDAMYWYRQDPGQGLRLIYYSQIVNDFQKGDIAEGYSVSREKKESFPLTVTSAQKNPTAFYLCASSSSLAGPPNSYEQYFGPGTRLTVT.

The rearrangement joins TRBV5-6 to TRBJ2-4, with D possibly called TRBD1 or TRBD2 (6 bases each). The CDR3 is made up of 16 amino acids. Germline-derived CDR1 and CDR2 are SGHDT and YYEEEE. V gave up 4 bases and J gave up 4 bases, with 18 bases separating them. CDR3: CASSAGTTPPKNIQYF. The DNA of the CDR3 is TGTGCCAGCAGCGCGGGGACAACACCCCCGAAAAACATTCAGTACTTC.

This clone is a singleton in its sample. The chain employs TRBV10-3 and TRBJ2-7, with D possibly TRBD2 on 5 matching bases. CDR1 is ENHRY, CDR2 SYGVKD, per germline. The CDR3 is 16 residues long. The V gene lost 0 bases and the J gene lost 7 bases, with 19 bases spanning the gap. The CDR3 sequence: CAISESAMDWPREQYF. CDR3 bases: TGTGCCATCAGTGAGTCTGCCATGGACTGGCCGCGGGAGCAGTACTTC.

The genes are TRBV7-2 and TRBJ2-7, with D tentatively TRBD2 (6 bases). The CDR3 consists of 13 residues. The germline V and J ends were trimmed by 2 bases and 5 bases, with 10 bases remaining between them. CDR1 is SGHTA and CDR2 is FQGNSA in the germline V gene. The DNA for the CDR3 is TGTGCCAGCAGCTTACCGGGACTGGACGAGCAGTACTTC. Protein: CASSLPGLDEQYF. The full variable domain, its missing parts supplied by reference TRBV7-2 and TRBJ2-7, is GAGVSQSPSNKVTEKGKDVELRCDPISGHTALYWYRQSLGQGLEFLIYFQGNSAPDKSGLPSDRFSAERTGGSVSTLTIQRTQQEDSAVYLCASSLPGLDEQYFGPGTRLTVT.

This sequence joins TRBV15 and TRBJ2-2, with 7 nucleotides matching TRBD2. The germline V gene has CDR1 LNHNV and CDR2 YYDKDF (reference sequence). The CDR3 spans 16 residues. The junction had 3 bases not matched to a gene; V was cut back by 1 base and J by 1 base. This CDR3 is CATSRGASGNTGELFF. The CDR3 bases are TGTGCCACCAGCAGAGGGGCTAGCGGGAACACCGGGGAGCTGTTTTTT.

The chain couples TRBV9 to TRBJ2-7; TRBD2 is a possible D gene (5 bases). V was cut by 6 bases and J by 6 bases, with 16 bases left in between. The CDR3 sequence is 13 residues long. Per germline, CDR1 SGDLS and CDR2 YYNGEE. In DNA form, the CDR3 reads TGTGCCAGCACCGCCCGGGCCGCGGGCGAGCAGTACTTC. Translation: CASTARAAGEQYF.

The chain joins TRBV7-3 to TRBJ2-7, with D possibly TRBD2 on 5 matching bases. Trimming took 3 bases from V and 3 from J, leaving 9 bases between them. The CDR3 consists of 13 residues. Germline V gene lookup returns CDR1 SGHTA and CDR2 FQGTGA. Written as DNA, the CDR3 is TGTGCCAGCAGCTTTGAGGCGGGCTACGAGCAGTACTTC. Its translation: CASSFEAGYEQYF.

This clone came up once. CDR3 coding DNA: TGTGCCAGCAGTCCGAAAAGCGGGACGAACTCGGAGCAGTACTTC. Translating gives CASSPKSGTNSEQYF. V and J are TRBV27 and TRBJ2-7, with 7 bases fitting TRBD2. This CDR3 spans 15 amino acids. Germline V gene data show CDR1 as MNHEY and CDR2 as SMNVEV (reference sequence). V trimming: 5 bases; J trimming: 7 bases; junction bases outside the gene matches: 14.

CDR3 DNA: TGTGCCATCAGTCGAAAAAGCGAATTACTCGCGAACACCGGGGAGCTGTTTTTT. Translated, it gives CAISRKSELLANTGELFF. The chain couples TRBV10-3 to TRBJ2-2; D unresolved. The CDR3 extends over 18 amino acids. V dropped 5 bases and J dropped 0 bases, with 19 bases sitting between them. Germline V gene data show CDR1 as ENHRY and CDR2 as SYGVKD.

The gene calls are TRBV5-4 and TRBJ2-5; D may be TRBD2 (7 bases). V lost 4 bases to trimming and J lost 5 bases, with 18 bases between them. The CDR3 contains 15 residues. Germline V gene lookup returns CDR1 SGHNT and CDR2 YYREEE (reference sequence). The DNA for the CDR3 is TGTGCCAGCAGCATGGGGGGGGCAGGTAGGGAGACCCAGTACTTC. This sequence encodes CASSMGGAGRETQYF.

The chain carries TRBV5-1 and TRBJ2-7; D possibly matches TRBD1 or TRBD2 (5 bases each). Germline assignment: CDR1 SGHRS and CDR2 YFSETQ. With 4 bases removed from V and 4 bases from J, the gap between germline ends came to 18 bases. This CDR3 is 15 amino acids long. DNA of the CDR3: TGCGCCAGCAGCCCGAGGGCAGGGACCGATTACGAGCAGTACTTC. This sequence encodes CASSPRAGTDYEQYF.

This sequence joins TRBV7-2 and TRBJ1-1; 8 nucleotides match TRBD1. CDR1 is SGHTA, CDR2 FQGNSA, per germline. CDR3 length: 15 residues. Trimming cost V 4 bases and J 4 bases; bases outside gene matches: 8. The CDR3 region has the DNA TGTGCCAGCAGCTCGCAGGGGGCGGGGACCACTGAAGCTTTCTTT. Amino acids: CASSSQGAGTTEAFF.

This chain joins TRBV7-8 and TRBJ2-3; D not certain. Germline assignment: CDR1 SGHVS and CDR2 FQNEAQ. There are 14 residues in the CDR3. With 1 base removed from V and 2 bases from J, the gap between germline ends came to 7 bases. This CDR3 reads CASSLGQNTDTQYF. CDR3 coding DNA: TGTGCCAGCAGCTTAGGACAAAACACAGATACGCAGTATTTT.